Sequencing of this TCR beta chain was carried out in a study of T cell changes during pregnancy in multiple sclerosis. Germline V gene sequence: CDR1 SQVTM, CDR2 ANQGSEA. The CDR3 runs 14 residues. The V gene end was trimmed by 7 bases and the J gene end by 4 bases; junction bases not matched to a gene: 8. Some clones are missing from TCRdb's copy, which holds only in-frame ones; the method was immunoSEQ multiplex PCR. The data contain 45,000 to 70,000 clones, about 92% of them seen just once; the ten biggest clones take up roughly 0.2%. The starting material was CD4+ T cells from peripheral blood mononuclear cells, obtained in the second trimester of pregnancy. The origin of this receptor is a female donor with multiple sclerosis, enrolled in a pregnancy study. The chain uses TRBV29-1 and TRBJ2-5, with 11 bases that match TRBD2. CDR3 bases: TGCAGCGGATCGACTAGCGGGGCGTTAGAGACCCAGTACTTC. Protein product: CSGSTSGALETQYF.